This T cell receptor (beta chain) was documented in a study of regulatory T cells in long-lasting Graves disease. Construction of TCR beta libraries relied on iRepertoire HTBI primers and on Arm-PCR targeting CDR3 regions. TCRdb re-analysed the multiplex PCR reads in MiXCR, keeping a single row per CDR3 protein. This table holds some 220,000 distinct CDR3 sequences, roughly 19% found once. Time point meaning: newly diagnosed GD, antithyroid drugs for less than 3 months. Extracted RNA from PBMCs served as the source of the TCR library. Broader study findings: In persistent patients, shared public clonotypes (approximately 3,000) outnumbered those in new patients (around 1,000). TRBV28, TRBJ1-2 and TRBJ2-5 were segments that persistent disease favored.

V lost 4 bases and J lost 15; bases outside the gene matches: 10. The germline CDR1 and CDR2 sequences are SGDLS and YYNGEE. The CDR3 runs 14 residues. Note on this clonotype: The antigen remains undetermined.

The same data also contributed to another study, on T cells in Graves' hyperthyroidism and ophthalmopathy. That paper notes: In the blood, most expanded thyroid clonotypes above 0.001 appeared as well. Model predictions of ophthalmopathy came a median roughly 6.7 months before onset.

This sequence joins TRBV9 and TRBJ2-1; 13 bases align to TRBD2. The sample consisted of peripheral blood mononuclear cells (PBMCs), taken at new diagnosis, from a patient treated with antithyroid drugs. This receptor was obtained from a woman between 25 and 40 years old with Graves disease. The chain's CDR3 is CASSKGLAGALSFF. DNA for the CDR3: TGTGCCAGCAGCAAAGGACTAGCGGGAGCTTTATCGTTCTTC.